The rows below give T cell receptor beta chains drawn from one sample of a study of shared clonotypes between healthy human individuals. TCRdb's copy holds only in-frame clones and misses some; the assay was immunoSEQ multiplex PCR. The sample includes approximately 2.5 million clones, over 85% of them seen just once. Sequencing was done on a sample of naive CD4+ T cells from PBMCs. Receptor source: a man aged 18-30 years in good health. Some clones in this sample may be carry-over from other donors' samples. Each CDR3 is given with its conserved first and last residue. D genes are given only for firm matches. Clone size appears in some rows only: once, few, many, or a class for an expanded clone.

j_call v_call clone_size d_call cdr3_aa cdr3_nt
TRBJ2-3 TRBV28 NA TRBD1 CASSPLQGADTQYF TGTGCCAGCAGTCCATTACAGGGGGCCGATACGCAGTATTTT
TRBJ2-7 TRBV9 NA TRBD2 CASSVPGTSSSYEQYF TGTGCCAGCAGCGTCCCAGGGACTAGCTCTTCCTACGAGCAGTACTTC
TRBJ1-1 TRBV6-5 NA NA CASSYSVGRDTEAFF TGTGCCAGCAGTTACTCGGTGGGGCGGGACACTGAAGCTTTCTTT
TRBJ1-1 TRBV9 NA TRBD1 CASSGTGGMNTEAFF TGTGCCAGCAGCGGGACAGGAGGAATGAACACTGAAGCTTTCTTT
TRBJ2-7 TRBV28 NA NA CASSLRRITSSYEQYF TGTGCCAGCAGTTTACGACGGATAACGAGCTCCTACGAGCAGTACTTC
TRBJ1-2 TRBV7-9 few TRBD1 CASSWTGLDGYTF TGTGCCAGCAGTTGGACAGGGTTGGATGGCTACACCTTC
TRBJ2-1 TRBV29-1 few NA CSVEELNEQFF TGCAGCGTTGAAGAGCTTAACGAGCAGTTCTTC
TRBJ1-1 TRBV29-1 NA NA CSVAGRRRNTEAFF TGCAGCGTTGCGGGCAGGAGGAGGAACACTGAAGCTTTCTTT
TRBJ2-7 TRBV7-8 NA TRBD2 CASSSPPRSGSYEQYF TGTGCCAGCAGCTCACCCCCGCGTAGCGGGAGTTACGAGCAGTACTTC
TRBJ1-4 TRBV11-2 NA TRBD1 CASRSGGATNEKLFF TGTGCCAGCAGATCAGGGGGCGCAACTAATGAAAAACTGTTTTTT
TRBJ1-1 TRBV18 once NA CASSPSVNTEAFF TGTGCCAGCTCACCTTCAGTGAACACTGAAGCTTTCTTT
TRBJ2-7 TRBV5-1 NA TRBD2 CASSLSGTYEQYF TGCGCCAGCAGCTTGAGCGGGACCTACGAGCAGTACTTC
TRBJ2-1 TRBV28 NA TRBD2 CASSPPTSGPALEQFF TGTGCCAGCAGTCCCCCAACTAGCGGCCCCGCCCTTGAGCAGTTCTTC
TRBJ2-7 TRBV9 NA NA CASSREKGTSYEQYF TGTGCCAGCAGCCGAGAGAAGGGTACAAGCTACGAGCAGTACTTC
TRBJ2-2 TRBV28 NA NA CASSSRTVSGPGELFF TGTGCCAGCAGTTCGCGGACCGTTTCCGGGCCCGGGGAGCTGTTTTTT